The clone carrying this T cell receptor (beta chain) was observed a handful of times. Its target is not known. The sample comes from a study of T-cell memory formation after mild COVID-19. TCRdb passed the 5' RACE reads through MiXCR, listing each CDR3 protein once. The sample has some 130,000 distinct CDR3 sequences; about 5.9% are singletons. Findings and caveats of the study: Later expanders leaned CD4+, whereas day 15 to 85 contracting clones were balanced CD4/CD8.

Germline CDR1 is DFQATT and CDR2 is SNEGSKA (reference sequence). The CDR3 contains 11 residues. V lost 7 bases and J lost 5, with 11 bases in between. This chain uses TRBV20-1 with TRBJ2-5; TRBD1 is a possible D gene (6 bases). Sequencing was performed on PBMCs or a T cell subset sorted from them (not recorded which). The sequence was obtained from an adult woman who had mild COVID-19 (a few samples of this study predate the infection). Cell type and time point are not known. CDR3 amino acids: CSGGQGETQYF. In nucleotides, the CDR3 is TGCAGTGGGGGGCAGGGGGAGACCCAGTACTTC.